Listed below are T cell receptor beta chains from one sample, sequenced in a study of blood T cell repertoires in COVID-19. The data were produced by immunoSEQ multiplex PCR, yet TCRdb's version contains in-frame clones alone and is incomplete. The sample yields some 160,000 clones, roughly 93% seen once. Sample: peripheral blood. These receptors were obtained from a man younger than 30 with acute or convalescent COVID-19. CDR3s include the opening cysteine and the closing phenylalanine or tryptophan. The D gene is left open where the match is weak. Clone size is given for some rows only: seen once, a few or many times, or a class if the clone is expanded.

TRBJ1-2	TRBD1	15	NA	TRBV9	TGTGCCAGCAGCATACAGACAGGGGGCACCTATGGCTACACCTTC	CASSIQTGGTYGYTF
TRBJ1-5	NA	16	NA	TRBV2	TGTGCCAGCAGTGACGCCCTCCGGGGGGTTAATCAGCCCCAGCATTTT	CASSDALRGVNQPQHF
TRBJ1-2	NA	12	NA	TRBV29-1	TGCAGCGTCGAGGGCCCAAACTATGGCTACACCTTC	CSVEGPNYGYTF
TRBJ1-5	TRBD1	15	NA	TRBV19	TGTGCCAGTAGTATTAGGGGACAGGGGGAGCAGCCCCAGCATTTT	CASSIRGQGEQPQHF
TRBJ1-5	NA	15	NA	TRBV7-2	TGTGCCAGCAGCTCCACGCGCGGGGTCGTTCAGCCCCAGCATTTT	CASSSTRGVVQPQHF
TRBJ2-2	NA	13	NA	TRBV5-1	TGCGCCAGCAGGCTAGGTTCCACCGGGGAGCTGTTTTTT	CASRLGSTGELFF
TRBJ1-1	TRBD1	16	NA	TRBV7-9	TGTGCCAGCAGGGGGCGGATAGACAGGGAAAACACTGAAGCTTTCTTT	CASRGRIDRENTEAFF
TRBJ2-2	TRBD1	17	NA	TRBV27	TGTGCCAGCAGTTTCAAGGGGGGACAGGGGGCCACCGGGGAGCTGTTTTTT	CASSFKGGQGATGELFF
TRBJ2-2	TRBD1	15	NA	TRBV30	TGTGCCTGGGCCTGGACAGGCTCGAACACCGGGGAGCTGTTTTTT	CAWAWTGSNTGELFF
TRBJ2-3	TRBD2	16	NA	TRBV27	TGTGCCAGCAGTTTAGCGCGGGGGTCACAATTTGGTACGCAGTATTTT	CASSLARGSQFGTQYF
TRBJ1-2	TRBD1	13	NA	TRBV13	TGTGCCAGCCGTACAGGGGGCGACTATGGCTACACCTTC	CASRTGGDYGYTF
TRBJ1-2	TRBD1	13	NA	TRBV13	TGTGCCAGCACTTCCGGACAGGGCTATGGCTACACCTTC	CASTSGQGYGYTF
TRBJ2-1	NA	18	NA	TRBV27	TGTGCCAGCACCTCCACCCCCCCAGGAGGAGGGGGCTTAAATGAGCAGTTCTTC	CASTSTPPGGGGLNEQFF
TRBJ2-7	TRBD2	17	NA	TRBV18	TGTGCCAGCTCACCGGGACTAGCGGGAGGGCTATCCTACGAGCAGTACTTC	CASSPGLAGGLSYEQYF
TRBJ2-3	NA	14	NA	TRBV18	TGTGCCAGCTCACCAGTGGCAGGCCCAGATACGCAGTATTTT	CASSPVAGPDTQYF
TRBJ1-6	NA	18	NA	TRBV5-5	TGTGCCAGCAGCCCTCTGGAGTCGGCCAACTTTTATAATTCACCCCTCCACTTT	CASSPLESANFYNSPLHF
TRBJ2-2	NA	14	NA	TRBV19	TGTGCCAGTAGTGTCACAGGGCCCCACGGGGAGCTGTTTTTT	CASSVTGPHGELFF
TRBJ2-7	NA	13	NA	TRBV5-1	TGCGCCAGCAGCGAAACAGTCTCCTACGAGCAGTACTTC	CASSETVSYEQYF
TRBJ1-2	NA	15	NA	TRBV2	TGTGCCAGCAGTGACACATCCAGAGGAGGCTATGGCTACACCTTC	CASSDTSRGGYGYTF
TRBJ1-2	NA	14	once	TRBV6-4	TGTGCCAGCAGTGGAAGAGGGAGAGTATATGGCTACACCTTC	CASSGRGRVYGYTF
TRBJ1-3	NA	16	NA	TRBV13	TGTGCCAGCAGCTTAGGAGGAGGCAACTCTGGAAACACCATATATTTT	CASSLGGGNSGNTIYF
TRBJ1-1	NA	17	NA	TRBV7-9	TGTGCCAGCAGTCCTTCTCCGAAGCGGCGAAAGAACACTGAAGCTTTCTTT	CASSPSPKRRKNTEAFF
TRBJ1-2	NA	14	NA	TRBV7-2	TGTGCCAGCAGTCCCGGCTTAGGGGGCTATGGCTACACCTTC	CASSPGLGGYGYTF
TRBJ2-6	TRBD1	18	NA	TRBV29-1	TGCAGCGTTGAGGGGGGGACAGGGAGCCTGTCTGGGGCCAACGTCCTGACTTTC	CSVEGGTGSLSGANVLTF
TRBJ2-3	NA	14	NA	TRBV5-1	TGCGCCAGCAGCTTAGCACAGGTCACAGATACGCAGTATTTT	CASSLAQVTDTQYF
TRBJ1-6	NA	16	once	TRBV4-1	TGCGCCGCTCGGGAAGTCGGAAGCTCCTATAATTCACCCCTCCACTTT	CAAREVGSSYNSPLHF
TRBJ1-1	NA	12	NA	TRBV30	TGTGCCTGGAGTGTACTCGGTGGGAGGGCTTTCTTT	CAWSVLGGRAFF
TRBJ2-2	NA	14	NA	TRBV6-6	TGTGCCAGCAAACAGGGGGGGGACACCGGGGAGCTGTTTTTT	CASKQGGDTGELFF
TRBJ2-7	TRBD2	16	NA	TRBV2	TGTGCCAGCAGAGTTTGGGGTGAGCGGGAGAAGCTCGAGCAGTACTTC	CASRVWGEREKLEQYF
TRBJ1-1	TRBD1	14	NA	TRBV10-2	TGCGCCAGCAGATCGGGACAGGAGCACACTGAAGCTTTCTTT	CASRSGQEHTEAFF
TRBJ2-5	NA	13	NA	TRBV29-1	TGCAGCGTAGCAGCCGGGACACAAGAGACCCAGTACTTC	CSVAAGTQETQYF
TRBJ2-1	TRBD1	14	few	TRBV19	TGTGCCAGTAGTTTACCGACAGGGTCCCATGAGCAGTTCTTC	CASSLPTGSHEQFF
TRBJ1-1	NA	12	many	TRBV30	TGTGCCTGGACCCCAGACGGGGGGCGAGCTTTCTTT	CAWTPDGGRAFF
TRBJ1-4	TRBD1	13	NA	TRBV30	TGTGCCTGGAGTATCGGGACAGGTGAAAAACTGTTTTTT	CAWSIGTGEKLFF
TRBJ2-1	NA	13	NA	TRBV5-8	TGTGCCAGCAGCTTGAACGGAGGGGTTGAGCAGTTCTTC	CASSLNGGVEQFF
TRBJ1-2	NA	14	NA	TRBV6-1	TGTGCCAGCAGTGAAGACGGAGTAGGCTATGGCTACACCTTC	CASSEDGVGYGYTF
TRBJ2-5	NA	16	NA	TRBV3-1/TRBV3-2	TGTGCCAGCAGCCAAGCAATGGCGGTCGGACAAGAGACCCAGTACTTC	CASSQAMAVGQETQYF
TRBJ2-6	NA	18	NA	TRBV3-1/TRBV3-2	TGTGCCAGCAGCCTAAACATCGGGTTAACCTTAGGGGCCAACGTCCTGACTTTC	CASSLNIGLTLGANVLTF
TRBJ2-7	TRBD2	15	NA	TRBV5-1	TGCGCCAGCAGCTTGGCCTCGACGGGGGGCTACGAGCAGTACTTC	CASSLASTGGYEQYF
TRBJ1-6	NA	15	NA	TRBV19	TGTGCCAGTAGTGGTACAGGGATAATTAATTCACCCCTCCACTTT	CASSGTGIINSPLHF
TRBJ2-1	TRBD1	16	NA	TRBV10-1	TGCGCCAGCAGTGAGTCAGGGGGCCCGTCCTACAATGAGCAGTTCTTC	CASSESGGPSYNEQFF
TRBJ2-5	TRBD2	21	NA	TRBV24-1	TGTGCCACCAGTGATCCTAGGACAGGGCAGGGACTAGCGGGCGACCAAGAGACCCAGTACTTC	CATSDPRTGQGLAGDQETQYF
TRBJ2-5	TRBD1	14	NA	TRBV27	TGTGCCAGCAGTTCGACAGGGGGCGCGGAGACCCAGTACTTC	CASSSTGGAETQYF
TRBJ1-6	NA	17	NA	TRBV5-1	TGCGCCAGCAGCTTGGCCGGGGGTACGCGATCTGGCTCACCCCTCCACTTT	CASSLAGGTRSGSPLHF
TRBJ1-1	TRBD1	13	NA	TRBV30	TGTGCCTGGAGTCACAGGGGTAACACTGAAGCTTTCTTT	CAWSHRGNTEAFF
TRBJ2-7	NA	15	NA	TRBV11-2	TGTGCCAGCAGCTTACGCGCGCAGGGTTCCTACGAGCAGTACTTC	CASSLRAQGSYEQYF
TRBJ2-3	NA	13	few	TRBV18	TGTGCCAGCTCACCGGGGCTCACAGATACGCAGTATTTT	CASSPGLTDTQYF
TRBJ2-3	TRBD2	17	NA	TRBV27	TGTGCCAGCAGGCCGGGACTAGCGGGTATGATGTGGGAACCGCAGTATTTT	CASRPGLAGMMWEPQYF
TRBJ2-7	TRBD2	17	NA	TRBV18	TGTGCCAGCTCACCGCCCACACAGCTAGCGGGTACCTACGAGCAGTACTTC	CASSPPTQLAGTYEQYF
TRBJ1-2	TRBD1	14	NA	TRBV13	TGTGCCAGCAGCGGGACAGGAGTAAACTATGGCTACACCTTC	CASSGTGVNYGYTF
TRBJ1-5	NA	14	NA	TRBV7-9	TGTGCCAGCAGCGATGACATGGGCAATCAGCCCCAGCATTTT	CASSDDMGNQPQHF